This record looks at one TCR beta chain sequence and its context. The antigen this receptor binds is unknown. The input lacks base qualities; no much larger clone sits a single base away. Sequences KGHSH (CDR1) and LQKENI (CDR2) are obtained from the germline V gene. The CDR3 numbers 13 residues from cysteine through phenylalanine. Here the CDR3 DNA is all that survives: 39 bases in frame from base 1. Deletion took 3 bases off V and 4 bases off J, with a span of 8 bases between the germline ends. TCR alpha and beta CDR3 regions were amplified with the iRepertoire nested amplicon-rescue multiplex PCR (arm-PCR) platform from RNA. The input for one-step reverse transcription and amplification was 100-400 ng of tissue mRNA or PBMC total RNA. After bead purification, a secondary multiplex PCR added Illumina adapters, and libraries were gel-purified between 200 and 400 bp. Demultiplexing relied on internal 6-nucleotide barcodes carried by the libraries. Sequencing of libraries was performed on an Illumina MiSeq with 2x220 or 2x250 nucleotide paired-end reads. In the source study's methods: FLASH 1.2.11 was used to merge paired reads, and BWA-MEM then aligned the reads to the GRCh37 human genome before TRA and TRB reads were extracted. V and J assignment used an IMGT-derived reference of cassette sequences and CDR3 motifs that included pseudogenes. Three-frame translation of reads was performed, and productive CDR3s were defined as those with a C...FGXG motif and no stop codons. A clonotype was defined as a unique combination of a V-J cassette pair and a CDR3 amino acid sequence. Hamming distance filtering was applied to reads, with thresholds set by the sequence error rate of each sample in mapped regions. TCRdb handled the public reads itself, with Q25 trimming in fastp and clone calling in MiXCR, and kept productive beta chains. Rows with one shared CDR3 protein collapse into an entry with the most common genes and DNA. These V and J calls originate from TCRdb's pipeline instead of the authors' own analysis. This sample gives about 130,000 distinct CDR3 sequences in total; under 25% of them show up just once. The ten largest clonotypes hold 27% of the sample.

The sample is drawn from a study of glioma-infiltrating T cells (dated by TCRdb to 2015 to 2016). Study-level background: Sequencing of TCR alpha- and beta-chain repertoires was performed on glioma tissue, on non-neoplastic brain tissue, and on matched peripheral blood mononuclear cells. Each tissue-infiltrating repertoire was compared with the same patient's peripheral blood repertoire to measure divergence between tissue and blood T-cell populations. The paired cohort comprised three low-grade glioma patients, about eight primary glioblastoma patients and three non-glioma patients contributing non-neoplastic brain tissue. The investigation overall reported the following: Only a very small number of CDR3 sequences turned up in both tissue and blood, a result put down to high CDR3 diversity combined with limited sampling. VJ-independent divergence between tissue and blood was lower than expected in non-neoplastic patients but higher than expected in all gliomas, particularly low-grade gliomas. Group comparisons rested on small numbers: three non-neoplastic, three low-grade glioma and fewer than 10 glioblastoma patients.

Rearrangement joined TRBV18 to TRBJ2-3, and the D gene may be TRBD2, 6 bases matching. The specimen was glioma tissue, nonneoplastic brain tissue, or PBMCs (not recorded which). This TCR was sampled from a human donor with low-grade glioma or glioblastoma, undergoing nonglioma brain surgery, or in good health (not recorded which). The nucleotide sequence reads TGTGCCAGCTCACCGGAGGGCCCAGATACGCAGTATTTT. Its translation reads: CASSPEGPDTQYF.